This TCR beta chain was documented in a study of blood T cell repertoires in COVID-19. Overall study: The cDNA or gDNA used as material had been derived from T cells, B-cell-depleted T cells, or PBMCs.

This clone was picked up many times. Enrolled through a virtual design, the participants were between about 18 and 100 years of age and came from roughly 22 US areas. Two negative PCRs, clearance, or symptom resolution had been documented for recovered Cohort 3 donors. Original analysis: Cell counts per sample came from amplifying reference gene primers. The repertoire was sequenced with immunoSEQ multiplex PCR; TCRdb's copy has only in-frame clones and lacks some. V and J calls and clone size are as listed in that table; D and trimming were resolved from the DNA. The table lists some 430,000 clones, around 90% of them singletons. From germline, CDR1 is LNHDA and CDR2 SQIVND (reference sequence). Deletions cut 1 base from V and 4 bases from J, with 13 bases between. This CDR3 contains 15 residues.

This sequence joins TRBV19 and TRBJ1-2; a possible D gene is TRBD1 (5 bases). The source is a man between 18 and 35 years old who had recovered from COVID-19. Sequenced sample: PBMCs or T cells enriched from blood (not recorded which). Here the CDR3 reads CASSIAAGGGYGYTF. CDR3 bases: TGTGCCAGTAGTATAGCGGCCGGGGGTGGCTATGGCTACACCTTC.